One sample yielded the 11 T cell receptor beta chains listed below, sequenced in a study of blood T cell repertoires in COVID-19. TCRdb's copy holds only in-frame clones and misses some; the assay was immunoSEQ multiplex PCR. The sample holds about 250,000 clones, roughly nine tenths seen once. The sequencing sample was made of peripheral blood. These receptors were taken from a woman aged 60-70 years who had recovered from COVID-19.

This sequence joins TRBV6-1 and TRBJ1-2; D gene ambiguous. V was trimmed by 3 bases and J by 8 bases, leaving 10 bases between them. The CDR3 has 12 residues. The germline gives CDR1 MNHNS, CDR2 SASEGT. Here the CDR3 DNA reads TGTGCCAGCAGTGACCTCGGAGGGGGCTACACCTTC. Translation: CASSDLGGGYTF.

CDR3 amino acids: CASRDRGSSPLHF. CDR3 nucleotide sequence: TGTGCCAGCCGGGACAGGGGGTCTTCACCCCTCCACTTT. This sequence joins TRBV6-5 and TRBJ1-6; 11 nucleotides line up with TRBD1. Germline values: CDR1 MNHEY, CDR2 SVGAGI. Trimming took 8 bases from V and 9 from J; bases not matched to a gene: 3. This CDR3 is 13 amino acids long.

The V gene is TRBV24-1, the J gene TRBJ1-5; D remains unclear. This CDR3 has 14 residues. The germline V gene has CDR1 KGHDR and CDR2 SFDVKD. V was trimmed by 4 bases and J by 11 bases, leaving 17 bases between them. The CDR3 bases are TGTGCCACCAGTGACCCAAGGGAGTCACAGTCCCAGCATTTT. Its protein is CATSDPRESQSQHF.

This CDR3 is CASGYGGASDTQYF. Here the CDR3 DNA reads TGTGCCAGCGGATACGGGGGGGCCTCAGATACGCAGTATTTT. The chain couples TRBV7-3 to TRBJ2-3; 8 bases are shared with TRBD2. This CDR3 has 14 residues. Germline CDR1 SGHTA, CDR2 FQGTGA. V shed 8 bases and J 4 bases; nucleotides not matched to a gene: 8.

The chain is built from TRBV2 and TRBJ1-1; TRBD1 might be the D (6 bases). This CDR3 comprises 14 residues. CDR1 and CDR2 (germline): SNHLY, FYNNEI. V gave up 0 bases and J gave up 7 bases, with 12 bases separating them. DNA of the CDR3: TGTGCCAGCAGTGAAGCGTGGGACACCCGTGAAGCTTTCTTT. Its translation is CASSEAWDTREAFF.

The genes are TRBV4-1 and TRBJ2-5; the D gene is possibly TRBD2 (5 bases). Germline V gene lookup returns CDR1 MGHRA and CDR2 YSYEKL. The CDR3 loop spans 15 amino acids. V was pared by 4 bases and J by 2 bases, with 14 bases between. CDR3 nucleotides: TGCGCCAGCAGCCGAACGTCTTCGGGGCAAGAGACCCAGTACTTC. It is translated as CASSRTSSGQETQYF.

V usage is TRBV7-8 and J usage is TRBJ1-6; no reliable D call. The CDR3 has 12 amino acids. Trimming cost V 3 bases and J 10 bases, with 7 bases left between them. Per the germline V gene, CDR1 is SGHVS and CDR2 is FQNEAQ. The chain's CDR3 is CASSLGDSPLHF. The CDR3 coding sequence is TGTGCCAGCAGCTTGGGCGACTCACCCCTCCACTTT.

The chain employs TRBV6-2 or TRBV6-3 and TRBJ2-6; a weak D match, TRBD1 (6 bases). The CDR3 covers 15 residues. CDR1 and CDR2 (germline): MNHEY, SVGEGT. Trimming stripped 1 base from V and 4 bases from J, with 8 bases between. The CDR3 region has the DNA TGTGCCAGCAGTTACTGGGGGCCCGGGGCCAACGTCCTGACTTTC. Protein product: CASSYWGPGANVLTF.

The gene calls are TRBV28 and TRBJ1-5; a possible D gene is TRBD1 (6 bases). Trimming removed 3 bases at V and 6 bases at J, with 15 bases between. The CDR3 is made up of 15 amino acids. Germline CDR1 is MDHEN and CDR2 is SYDVKM. CDR3 nucleotide sequence: TGTGCCAGCAGTTTGGTGGGAGGGGGAGGTCAGCCCCAGCATTTT. Encoded protein: CASSLVGGGGQPQHF.

The chain recombines TRBV5-1 with TRBJ1-6; TRBD1 aligns across 7 bases. Trimming at V came to 2 bases and at J to 8 bases, leaving 4 bases not matched to a gene. There are 14 residues in the CDR3. The germline V gene encodes CDR1 SGHRS and CDR2 YFSETQ. Written as DNA, the CDR3 is TGCGCCAGCAGCTTCAATACAGGGGATTCACCCCTCCACTTT. Its translation is CASSFNTGDSPLHF.

V is TRBV19 and J is TRBJ2-1, with TRBD2 matching 10 bases. Germline CDR1 is LNHDA and CDR2 is SQIVND (reference sequence). The CDR3 runs 20 residues. After removal of 1 base from V and 11 bases from J, the junction contained 23 bases not matched to a gene. CDR3 loop: CASSIANFGTGTSEITQQFF. CDR3 DNA sequence: TGTGCCAGTAGTATAGCCAACTTCGGAACCGGGACTAGCGAGATTACTCAGCAGTTCTTC.